This T cell receptor beta chain was recovered during a study of T-cell reconstitution after alpha-beta-depleted transplantation in children. Study results and limitations: Alpha-beta T cells present about two months after transplant were reported to originate from several hundred expanded graft clones. It was newly produced T cells that mostly accounted for T-cell counts and diversity one year after transplant.

CDR3 length: 15 residues. Germline V gene lookup returns CDR1 DFQATT and CDR2 SNEGSKA (reference sequence). V lost 0 bases and J 0 bases, leaving 10 bases between the germline ends. There are many counts of this clonotype. What it binds is unknown. Preparation of the TCRbeta library involved a method that used unique molecular identifiers. TCRdb processed the PCR reads anew with MiXCR; each CDR3 protein has one entry. The sample lists under 35,000 distinct CDR3 sequences, roughly 6% occurring once. The receptor's source is a male patient aged 5 to 17 who had a stem cell transplant for acute myeloid leukemia, so the T cells may come from the graft donor. The sample was PBMCs, mostly from graft donor cells, taken 180 days after TCRalphabeta/CD19-depleted stem cell transplant. This chain links TRBV20-1 with TRBJ2-3, with D unresolved. The DNA of the CDR3 is TGCAGTGCTAGAGATACCGGAACTAGCACAGATACGCAGTATTTT. Its protein product is CSARDTGTSTDTQYF.